The clone carrying this TCR beta chain was counted at least ten times. What it recognizes is unknown. The data originate from a study of blood T cells in healthy people across ages. Study conclusions and caveats: Roughly linear declines in TCR beta diversity per million T cells occurred with age. When set beside aged donors, long-lived donors presented more naive CD4+ cells and higher diversity. No one knew whether donors had CMV, which possibly confounded expanded clonotype changes.

This CDR3 comprises 12 residues. V was pared by 2 bases and J by 6 bases, with 5 bases between. PCR was performed a second time for about 7 to 11 cycles using a sample-barcoded 5' primer and a J-beta primer mix. Using its own MiXCR run on the 5' RACE reads, TCRdb lists one record per CDR3 protein. The sample has 1.8 million or so distinct CDR3 sequences, about 39% seen once; the top ten hold more than 20%. The genes are TRBV12-3 or TRBV12-4 and TRBJ2-4; the D is unclear. The sequenced material came from blood. The receptor's source is a human donor in good health. The CDR3 DNA is TGTGCCAGCAGTTTATTGGGAAACATTCAGTACTTC. Translating gives CASSLLGNIQYF.